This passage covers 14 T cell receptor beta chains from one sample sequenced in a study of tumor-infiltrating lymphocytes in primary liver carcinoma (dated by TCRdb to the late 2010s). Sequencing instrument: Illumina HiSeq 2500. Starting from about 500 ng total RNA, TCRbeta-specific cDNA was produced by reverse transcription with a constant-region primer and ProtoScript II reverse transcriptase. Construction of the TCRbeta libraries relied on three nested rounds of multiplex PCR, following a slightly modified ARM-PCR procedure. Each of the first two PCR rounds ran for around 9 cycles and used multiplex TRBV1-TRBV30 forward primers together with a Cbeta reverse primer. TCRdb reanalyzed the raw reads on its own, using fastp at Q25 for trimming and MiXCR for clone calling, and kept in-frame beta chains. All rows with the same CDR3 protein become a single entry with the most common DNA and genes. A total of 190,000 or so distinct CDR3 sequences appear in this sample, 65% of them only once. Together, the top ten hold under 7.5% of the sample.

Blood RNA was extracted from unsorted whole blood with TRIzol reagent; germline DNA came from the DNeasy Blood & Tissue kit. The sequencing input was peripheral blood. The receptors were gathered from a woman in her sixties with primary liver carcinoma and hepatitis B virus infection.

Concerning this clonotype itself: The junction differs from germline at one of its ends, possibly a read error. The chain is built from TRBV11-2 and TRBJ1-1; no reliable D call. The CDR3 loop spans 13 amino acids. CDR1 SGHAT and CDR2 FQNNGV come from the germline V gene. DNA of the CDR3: TGTGCCCGCAGTTATAGGGATTGGACTGAAGCTTTCTTT. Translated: CARSYRDWTEAFF.

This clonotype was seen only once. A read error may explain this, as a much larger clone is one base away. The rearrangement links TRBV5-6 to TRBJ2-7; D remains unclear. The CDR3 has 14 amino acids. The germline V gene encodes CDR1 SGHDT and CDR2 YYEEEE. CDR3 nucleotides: TGTGCCAGCAGCTTTCGGCAGGAAGCCTACGACCAGTACTTC. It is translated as CASSFRQEAYDQYF.

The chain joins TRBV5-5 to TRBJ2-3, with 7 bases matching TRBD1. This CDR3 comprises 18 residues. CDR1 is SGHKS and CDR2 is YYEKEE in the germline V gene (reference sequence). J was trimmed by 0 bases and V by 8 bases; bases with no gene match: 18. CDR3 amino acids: CARSTRQGWRASTDTQYF. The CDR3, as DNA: TGTGCCAGGAGTACCAGACAGGGATGGCGGGCAAGCACAGATACGCAGTATTTT.

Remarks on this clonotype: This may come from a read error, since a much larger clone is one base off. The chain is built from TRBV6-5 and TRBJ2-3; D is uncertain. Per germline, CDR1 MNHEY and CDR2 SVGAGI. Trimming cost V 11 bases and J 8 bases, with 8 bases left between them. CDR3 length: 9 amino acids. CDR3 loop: CAPTVTQYF. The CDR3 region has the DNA TGTGCCCCCACGGTTACGCAGTATTTT.

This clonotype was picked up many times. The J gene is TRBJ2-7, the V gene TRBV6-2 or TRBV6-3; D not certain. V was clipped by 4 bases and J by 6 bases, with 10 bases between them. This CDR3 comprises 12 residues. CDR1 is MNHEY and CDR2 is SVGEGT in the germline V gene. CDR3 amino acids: CASSSVVPEQYF. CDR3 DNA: TGTGCCAGCAGTTCCGTAGTCCCCGAGCAGTACTTC.

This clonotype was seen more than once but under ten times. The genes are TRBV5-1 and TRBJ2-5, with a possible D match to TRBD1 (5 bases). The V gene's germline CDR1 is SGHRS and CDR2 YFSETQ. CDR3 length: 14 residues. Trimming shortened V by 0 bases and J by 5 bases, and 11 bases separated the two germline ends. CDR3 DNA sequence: TGCGCCAGCAGCTTGGCAGGGCCAGGGGAGACCCAGTACTTC. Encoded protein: CASSLAGPGETQYF.

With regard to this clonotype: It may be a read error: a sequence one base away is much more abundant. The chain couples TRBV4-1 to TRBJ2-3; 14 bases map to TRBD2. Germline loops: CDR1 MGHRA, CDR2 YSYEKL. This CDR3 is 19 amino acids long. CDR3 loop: CASSPQRTGTSGSKDTQYF. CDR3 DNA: TGCGCCAGCAGCCCCCAACGGACAGGGACTAGCGGGAGCAAAGATACGCAGTATTTT.

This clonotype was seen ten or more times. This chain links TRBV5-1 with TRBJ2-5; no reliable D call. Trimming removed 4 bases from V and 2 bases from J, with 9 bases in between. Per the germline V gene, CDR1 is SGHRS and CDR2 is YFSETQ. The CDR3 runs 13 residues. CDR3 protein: CASSLGGQETQYF. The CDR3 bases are TGCGCCAGCAGCCTAGGTGGGCAAGAGACCCAGTACTTC.

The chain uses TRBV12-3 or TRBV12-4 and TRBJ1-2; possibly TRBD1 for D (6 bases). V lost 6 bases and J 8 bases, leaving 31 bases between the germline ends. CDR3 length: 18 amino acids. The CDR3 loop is CASSGRGGRPTTNVGYTF. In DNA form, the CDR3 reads TGTGCCAGCAGCGGAAGGGGGGGGCGCCCCACAACAAACGTAGGCTACACCTTC.

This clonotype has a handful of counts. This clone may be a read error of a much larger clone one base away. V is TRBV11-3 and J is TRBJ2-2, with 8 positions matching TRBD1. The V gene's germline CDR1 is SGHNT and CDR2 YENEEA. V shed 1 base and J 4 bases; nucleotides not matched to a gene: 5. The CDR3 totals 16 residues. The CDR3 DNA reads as TGTGCCAGCAGCTTAGGAACAGGGGGGTGCACCGGGGAGCTGTTTTTT. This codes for CASSLGTGGCTGELFF.

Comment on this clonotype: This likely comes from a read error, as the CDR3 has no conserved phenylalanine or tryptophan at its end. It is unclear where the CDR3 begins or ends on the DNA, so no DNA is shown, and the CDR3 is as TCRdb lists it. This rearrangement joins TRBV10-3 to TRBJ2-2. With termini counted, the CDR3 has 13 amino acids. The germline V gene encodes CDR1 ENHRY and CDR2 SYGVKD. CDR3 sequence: CAISESLTGELSS.

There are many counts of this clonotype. The CDR3 DNA sequence: TGTGCCAGCAGTGCCTCCGGACTTGGCTCCTACGAGCAGTACTTC. The encoded protein is CASSASGLGSYEQYF. The chain carries TRBV12-3 or TRBV12-4 and TRBJ2-7, with TRBD2 as a possible D gene (5 bases). The CDR3 loop spans 15 amino acids. V was cut by 5 bases and J by 0 bases, with 14 bases left in between.

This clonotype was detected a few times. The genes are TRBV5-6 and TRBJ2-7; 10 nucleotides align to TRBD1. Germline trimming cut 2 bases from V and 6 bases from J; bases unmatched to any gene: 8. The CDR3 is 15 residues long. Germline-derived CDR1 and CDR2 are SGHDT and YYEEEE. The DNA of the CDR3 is TGTGCCAGCAGCTTCCCCGGGACAGGGGTGGGCGAGCAGTACTTC. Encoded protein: CASSFPGTGVGEQYF.

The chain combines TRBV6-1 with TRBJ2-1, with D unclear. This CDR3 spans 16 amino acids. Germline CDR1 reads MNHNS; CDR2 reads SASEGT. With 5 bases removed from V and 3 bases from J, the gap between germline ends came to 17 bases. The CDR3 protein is CASSLRLRRDYNEQFF. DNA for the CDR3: TGTGCCAGCAGTCTTAGGCTGAGGCGAGACTACAATGAGCAGTTCTTC.